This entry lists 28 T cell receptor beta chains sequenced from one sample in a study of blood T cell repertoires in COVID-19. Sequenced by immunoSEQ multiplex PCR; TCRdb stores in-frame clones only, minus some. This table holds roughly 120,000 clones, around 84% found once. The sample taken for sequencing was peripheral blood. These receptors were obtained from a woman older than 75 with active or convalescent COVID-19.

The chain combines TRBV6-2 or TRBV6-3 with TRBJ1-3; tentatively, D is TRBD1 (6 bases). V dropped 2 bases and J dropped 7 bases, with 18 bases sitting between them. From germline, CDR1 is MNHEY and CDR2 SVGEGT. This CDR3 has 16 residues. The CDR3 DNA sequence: TGTGCCAGCAGTTACCAACCAACCGGGACACTGAACACCATATATTTT. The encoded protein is CASSYQPTGTLNTIYF.

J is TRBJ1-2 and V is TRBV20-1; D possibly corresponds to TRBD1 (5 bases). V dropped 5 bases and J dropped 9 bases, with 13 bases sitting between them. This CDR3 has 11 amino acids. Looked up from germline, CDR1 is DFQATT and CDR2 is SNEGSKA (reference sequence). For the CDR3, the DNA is TGCAGTGCTCCTAGGGGCCGGAGCTACACCTTC. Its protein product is CSAPRGRSYTF.

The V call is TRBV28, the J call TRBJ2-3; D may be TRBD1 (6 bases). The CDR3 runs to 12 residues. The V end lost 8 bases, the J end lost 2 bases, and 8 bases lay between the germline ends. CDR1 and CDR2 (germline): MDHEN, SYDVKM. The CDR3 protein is CASAGDTDTQYF. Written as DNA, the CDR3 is TGTGCCAGCGCAGGGGACACAGATACGCAGTATTTT.

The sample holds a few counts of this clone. Here the CDR3 reads CASSLLAGISYNEQFF. In DNA, the CDR3 is TGTGCCAGCAGCTTGCTAGCGGGGATATCCTACAATGAGCAGTTCTTC. The genes are TRBV5-8 and TRBJ2-1; 9 bases match TRBD2. The CDR3 contains 16 residues. Germline CDR1 SGHTS, CDR2 YDEGEE. Losses at the gene ends were 1 base for V and 1 base for J; bases not matched to a gene: 3.

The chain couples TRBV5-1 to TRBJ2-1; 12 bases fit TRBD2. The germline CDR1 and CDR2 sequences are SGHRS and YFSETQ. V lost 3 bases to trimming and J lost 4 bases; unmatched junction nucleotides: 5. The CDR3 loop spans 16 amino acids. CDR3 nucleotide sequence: TGCGCCAGCAGCTCTAGGACTAGCGGGATTTACAATGAGCAGTTCTTC. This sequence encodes CASSSRTSGIYNEQFF.

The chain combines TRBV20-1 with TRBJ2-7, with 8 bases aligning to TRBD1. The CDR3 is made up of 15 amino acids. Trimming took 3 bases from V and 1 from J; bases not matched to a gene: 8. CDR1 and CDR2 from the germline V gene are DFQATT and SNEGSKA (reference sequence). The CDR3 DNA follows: TGCAGTGCTAGTTCTTCAGGGGGCAGGTCCTACGAGCAGTACTTC. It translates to CSASSSGGRSYEQYF.

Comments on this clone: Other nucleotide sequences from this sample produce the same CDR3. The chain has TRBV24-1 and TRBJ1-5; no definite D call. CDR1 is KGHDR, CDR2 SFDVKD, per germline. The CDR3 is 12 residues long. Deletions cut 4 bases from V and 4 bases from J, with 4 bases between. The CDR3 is CATSDPNQPQHF. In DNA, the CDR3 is TGTGCCACCAGTGACCCAAATCAGCCCCAGCATTTT.

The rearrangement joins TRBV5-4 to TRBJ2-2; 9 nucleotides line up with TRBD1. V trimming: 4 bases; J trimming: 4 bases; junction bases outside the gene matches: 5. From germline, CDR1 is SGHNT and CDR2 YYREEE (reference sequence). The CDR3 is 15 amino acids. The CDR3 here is CASSAGQGPTGELFF. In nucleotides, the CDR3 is TGTGCCAGCAGCGCCGGACAGGGGCCCACCGGGGAGCTGTTTTTT.

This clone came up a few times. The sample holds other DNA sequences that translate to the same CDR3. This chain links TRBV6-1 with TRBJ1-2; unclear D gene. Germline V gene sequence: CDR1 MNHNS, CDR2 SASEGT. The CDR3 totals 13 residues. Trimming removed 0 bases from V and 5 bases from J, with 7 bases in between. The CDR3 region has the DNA TGTGCCAGCAGTGAAGCTCCGGGGTATGGCTACACCTTC. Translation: CASSEAPGYGYTF.

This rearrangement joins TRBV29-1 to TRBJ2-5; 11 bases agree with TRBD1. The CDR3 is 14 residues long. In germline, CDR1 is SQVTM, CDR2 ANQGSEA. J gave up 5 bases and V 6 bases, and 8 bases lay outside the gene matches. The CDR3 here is CSVKDRGPGETQYF. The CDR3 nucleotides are TGCAGCGTCAAGGACAGGGGGCCGGGGGAGACCCAGTACTTC.

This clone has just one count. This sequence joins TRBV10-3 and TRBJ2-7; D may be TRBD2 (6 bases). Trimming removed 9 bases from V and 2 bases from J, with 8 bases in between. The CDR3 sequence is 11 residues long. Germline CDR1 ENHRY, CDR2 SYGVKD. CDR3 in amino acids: CAISGTYEQYF. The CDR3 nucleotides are TGTGCCATTAGCGGCACCTACGAGCAGTACTTC.

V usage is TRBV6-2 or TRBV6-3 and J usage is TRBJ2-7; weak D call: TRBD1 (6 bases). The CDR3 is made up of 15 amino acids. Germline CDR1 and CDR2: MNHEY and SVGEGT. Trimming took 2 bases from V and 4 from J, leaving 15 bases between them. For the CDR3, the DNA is TGTGCCAGCAGTTACCTAGACAGGCGGGTGTACGAGCAGTACTTC. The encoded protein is CASSYLDRRVYEQYF.

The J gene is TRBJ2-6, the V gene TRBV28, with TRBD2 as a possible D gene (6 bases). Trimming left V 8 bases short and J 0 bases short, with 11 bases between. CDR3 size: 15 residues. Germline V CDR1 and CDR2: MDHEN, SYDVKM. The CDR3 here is CASREKASGANVLTF. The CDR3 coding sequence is TGTGCCAGCCGGGAGAAGGCCTCTGGGGCCAACGTCCTGACTTTC.

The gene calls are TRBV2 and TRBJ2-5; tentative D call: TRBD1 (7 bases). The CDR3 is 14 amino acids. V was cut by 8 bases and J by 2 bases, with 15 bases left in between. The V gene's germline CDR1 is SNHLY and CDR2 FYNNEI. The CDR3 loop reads CASAWEDRQETQYF. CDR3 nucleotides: TGTGCCAGCGCCTGGGAGGACAGGCAAGAGACCCAGTACTTC.

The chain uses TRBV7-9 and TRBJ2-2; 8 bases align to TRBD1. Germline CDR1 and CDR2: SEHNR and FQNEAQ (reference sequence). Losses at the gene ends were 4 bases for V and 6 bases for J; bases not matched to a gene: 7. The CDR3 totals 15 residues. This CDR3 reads CASSWGTGGAGELFF. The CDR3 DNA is TGTGCCAGCAGCTGGGGGACAGGTGGCGCCGGGGAGCTGTTTTTT.

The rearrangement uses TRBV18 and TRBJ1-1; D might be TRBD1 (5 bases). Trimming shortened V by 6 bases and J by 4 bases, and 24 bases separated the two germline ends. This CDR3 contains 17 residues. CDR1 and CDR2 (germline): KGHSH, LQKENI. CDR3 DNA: TGTGCCAGCTCCGGAGCCAGCAGGGCAATAGGGTCCACTGAAGCTTTCTTT. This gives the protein CASSGASRAIGSTEAFF.

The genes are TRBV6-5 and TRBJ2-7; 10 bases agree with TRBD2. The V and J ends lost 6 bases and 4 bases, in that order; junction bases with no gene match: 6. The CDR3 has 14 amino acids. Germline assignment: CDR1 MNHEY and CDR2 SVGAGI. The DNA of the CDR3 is TGTGCCAGCAGAATGTCTAGCGGGAGATACGAGCAGTACTTC. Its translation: CASRMSSGRYEQYF.

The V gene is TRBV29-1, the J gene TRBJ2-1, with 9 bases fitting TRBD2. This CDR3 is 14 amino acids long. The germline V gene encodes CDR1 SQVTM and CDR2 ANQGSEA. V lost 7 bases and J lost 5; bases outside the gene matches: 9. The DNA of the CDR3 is TGCAGCGGATCAACTAGCGGGCTACACAATGAGCAGTTCTTC. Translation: CSGSTSGLHNEQFF.

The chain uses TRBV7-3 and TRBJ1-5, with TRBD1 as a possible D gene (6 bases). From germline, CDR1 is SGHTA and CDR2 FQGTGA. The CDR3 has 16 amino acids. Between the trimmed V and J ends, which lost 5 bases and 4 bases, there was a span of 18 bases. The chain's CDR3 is CASSPKGVVRNQPQHF. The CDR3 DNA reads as TGTGCCAGCAGCCCGAAGGGGGTGGTAAGGAATCAGCCCCAGCATTTT.

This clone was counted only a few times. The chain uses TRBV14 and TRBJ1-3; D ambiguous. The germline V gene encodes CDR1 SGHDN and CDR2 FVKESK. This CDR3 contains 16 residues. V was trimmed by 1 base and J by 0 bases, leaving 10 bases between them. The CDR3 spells CASSQALRISGNTIYF. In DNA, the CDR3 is TGTGCCAGCAGCCAAGCGCTACGTATCTCTGGAAACACCATATATTTT.

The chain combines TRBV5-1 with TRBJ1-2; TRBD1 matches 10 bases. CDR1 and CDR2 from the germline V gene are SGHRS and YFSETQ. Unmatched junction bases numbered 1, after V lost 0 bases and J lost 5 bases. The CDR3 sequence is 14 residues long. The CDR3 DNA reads TGCGCCAGCAGCTTGGGGACAGGGGGGTATGGCTACACCTTC. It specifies CASSLGTGGYGYTF.

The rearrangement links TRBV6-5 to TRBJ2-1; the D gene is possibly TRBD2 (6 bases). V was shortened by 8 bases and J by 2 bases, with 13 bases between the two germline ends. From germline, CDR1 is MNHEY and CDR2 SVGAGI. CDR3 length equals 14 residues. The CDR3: CASSRENAYNEQFF. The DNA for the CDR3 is TGTGCCAGCTCCCGGGAGAACGCCTACAATGAGCAGTTCTTC.

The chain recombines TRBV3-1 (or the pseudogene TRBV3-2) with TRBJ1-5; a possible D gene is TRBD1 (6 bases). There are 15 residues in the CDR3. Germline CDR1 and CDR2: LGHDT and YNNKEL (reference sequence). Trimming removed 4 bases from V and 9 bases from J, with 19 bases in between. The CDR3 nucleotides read TGTGCCAGCAGCCCCGCGGGGGGGGCCTCGGGGCCCCAGCATTTT. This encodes CASSPAGGASGPQHF.

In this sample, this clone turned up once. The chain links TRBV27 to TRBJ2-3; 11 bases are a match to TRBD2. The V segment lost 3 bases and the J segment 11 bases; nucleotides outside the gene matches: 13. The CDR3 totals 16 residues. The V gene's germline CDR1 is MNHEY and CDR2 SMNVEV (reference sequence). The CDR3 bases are TGTGCCAGCAGTTTGGTCCTAGCGGGAGGCCTCTTAAGGCAGTATTTT. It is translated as CASSLVLAGGLLRQYF.

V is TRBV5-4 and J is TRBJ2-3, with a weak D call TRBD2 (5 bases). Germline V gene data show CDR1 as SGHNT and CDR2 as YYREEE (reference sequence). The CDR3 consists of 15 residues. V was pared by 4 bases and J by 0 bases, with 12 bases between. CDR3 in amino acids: CASSLRSGSTDTQYF. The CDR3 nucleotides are TGTGCCAGCAGCCTGAGGAGCGGAAGCACAGATACGCAGTATTTT.

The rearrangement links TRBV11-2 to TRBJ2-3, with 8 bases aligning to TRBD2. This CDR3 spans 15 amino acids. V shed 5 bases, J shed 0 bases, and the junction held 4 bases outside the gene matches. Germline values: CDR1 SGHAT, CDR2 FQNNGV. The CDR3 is CASSVSGTSTDTQYF. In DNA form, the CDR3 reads TGTGCCAGCAGCGTTAGCGGGACCAGCACAGATACGCAGTATTTT. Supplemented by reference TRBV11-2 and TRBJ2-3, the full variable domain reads EAGVAQSPRYKIIEKRQSVAFWCNPISGHATLYWYQQILGQGPKLLIQFQNNGVVDDSQLPKDRFSAERLKGVDSTLKIQPAKLEDSAVYLCASSVSGTSTDTQYFGPGTRLTVL.

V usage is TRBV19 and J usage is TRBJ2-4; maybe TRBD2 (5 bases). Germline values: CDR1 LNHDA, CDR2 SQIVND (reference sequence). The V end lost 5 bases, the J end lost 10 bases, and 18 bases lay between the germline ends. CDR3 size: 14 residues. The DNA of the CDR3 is TGTGCCAGTAGTCCCGGAGAGCGAGGAGGTATTCAGTACTTC. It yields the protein CASSPGERGGIQYF.

The CDR3 loop is CASSNIWTSGLINEQFF. The CDR3 DNA sequence: TGTGCCAGCAGCAACATCTGGACTAGCGGGCTAATCAATGAGCAGTTCTTC. The chain employs TRBV27 and TRBJ2-1; 11 nucleotides match TRBD2. This CDR3 spans 17 amino acids. Losses at the gene ends were 6 bases for V and 6 bases for J; bases not matched to a gene: 13. Germline V gene sequence: CDR1 MNHEY, CDR2 SMNVEV (reference sequence).